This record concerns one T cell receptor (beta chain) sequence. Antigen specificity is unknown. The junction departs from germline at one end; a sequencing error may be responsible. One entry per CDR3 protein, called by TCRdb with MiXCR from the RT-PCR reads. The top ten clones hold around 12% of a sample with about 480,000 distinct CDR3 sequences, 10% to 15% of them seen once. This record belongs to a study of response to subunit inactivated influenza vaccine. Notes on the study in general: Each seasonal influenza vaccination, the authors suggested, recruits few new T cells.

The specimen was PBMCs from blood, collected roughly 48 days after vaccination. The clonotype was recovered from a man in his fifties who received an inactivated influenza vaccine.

In DNA, the CDR3 is TGCAGCGTCCGACGGCAACCGAACACAGAAGCTTTCTTT. The encoded protein is CSVRRQPNTEAFF. This rearrangement joins TRBV29-1 to TRBJ1-1; the D is unclear. The V gene's germline CDR1 is SQVTM and CDR2 ANQGSEA. The CDR3 is 13 amino acids.